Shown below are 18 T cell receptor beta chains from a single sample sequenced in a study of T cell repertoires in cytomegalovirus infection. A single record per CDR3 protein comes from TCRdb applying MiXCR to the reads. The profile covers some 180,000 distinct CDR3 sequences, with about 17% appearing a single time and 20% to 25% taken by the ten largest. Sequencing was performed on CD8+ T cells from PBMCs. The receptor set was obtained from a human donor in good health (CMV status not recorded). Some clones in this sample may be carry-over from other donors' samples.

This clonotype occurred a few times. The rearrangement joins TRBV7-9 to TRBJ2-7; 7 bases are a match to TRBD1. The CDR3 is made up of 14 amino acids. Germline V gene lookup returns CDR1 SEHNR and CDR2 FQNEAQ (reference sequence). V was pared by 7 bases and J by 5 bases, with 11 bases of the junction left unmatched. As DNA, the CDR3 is TGTGCCAGCACCCCGCCGACAGGGTCCCACGAGCAGTACTTC. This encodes CASTPPTGSHEQYF.

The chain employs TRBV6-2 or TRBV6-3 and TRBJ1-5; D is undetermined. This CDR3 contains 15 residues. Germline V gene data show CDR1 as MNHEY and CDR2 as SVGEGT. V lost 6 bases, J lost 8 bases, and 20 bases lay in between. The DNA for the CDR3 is TGTGCCAGCAGACCCATCGGACGGCGGGAAGAGCCCCAGCATTTT. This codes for CASRPIGRREEPQHF.

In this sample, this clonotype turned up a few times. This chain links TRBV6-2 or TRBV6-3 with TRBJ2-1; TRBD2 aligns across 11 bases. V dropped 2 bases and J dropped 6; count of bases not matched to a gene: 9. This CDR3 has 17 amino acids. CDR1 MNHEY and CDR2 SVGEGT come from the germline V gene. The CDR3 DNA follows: TGTGCCAGCAGTTACCCCGCCGCCGGGACTAGCGGCAATGAGCAGTTCTTC. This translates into CASSYPAAGTSGNEQFF.

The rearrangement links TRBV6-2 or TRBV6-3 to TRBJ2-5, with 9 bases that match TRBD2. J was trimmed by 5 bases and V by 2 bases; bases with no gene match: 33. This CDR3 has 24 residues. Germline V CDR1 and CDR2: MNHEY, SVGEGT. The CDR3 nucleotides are TGTGCCAGCAGTTACCCAAGGGTGGACAGCGAAGAATTCGGGACTAGCAATCTTAGGGAGACCCAGTACTTC. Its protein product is CASSYPRVDSEEFGTSNLRETQYF.

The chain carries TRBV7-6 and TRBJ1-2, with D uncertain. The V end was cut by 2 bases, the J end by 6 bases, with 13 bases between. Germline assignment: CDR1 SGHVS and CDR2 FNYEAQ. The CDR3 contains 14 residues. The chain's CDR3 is CASSLLGGADGYTF. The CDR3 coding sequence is TGTGCCAGCAGCTTATTAGGCGGTGCAGATGGCTACACCTTC. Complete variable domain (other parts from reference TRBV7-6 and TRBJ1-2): GAGVSQSPRYKVTKRGQDVALRCDPISGHVSLYWYRQALGQGPEFLTYFNYEAQQDKSGLPNDRFSAERPEGSISTLTIQRTEQRDSAMYRCASSLLGGADGYTFGSGTRLTVV.

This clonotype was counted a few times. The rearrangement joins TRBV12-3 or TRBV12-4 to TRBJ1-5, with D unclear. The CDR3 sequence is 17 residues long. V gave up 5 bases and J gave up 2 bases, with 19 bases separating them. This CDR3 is CASSPDYQRWGNQPQHF. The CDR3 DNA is TGTGCCAGCAGTCCCGACTATCAGCGATGGGGCAATCAGCCCCAGCATTTT.

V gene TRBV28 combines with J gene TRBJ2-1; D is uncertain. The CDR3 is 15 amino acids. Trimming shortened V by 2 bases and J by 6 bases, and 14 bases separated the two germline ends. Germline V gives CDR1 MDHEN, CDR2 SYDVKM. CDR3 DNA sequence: TGTGCCAGCAGTTTAAGGGCAGGCTACGGCAATGAGCAGTTCTTC. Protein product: CASSLRAGYGNEQFF. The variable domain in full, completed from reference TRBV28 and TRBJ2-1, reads DVKVTQSSRYLVKRTGEKVFLECVQDMDHENMFWYRQDPGLGLRLIYFSYDVKMKEKGDIPEGYSVSREKKERFSLILESASTNQTSMYLCASSLRAGYGNEQFFGPGTRLTVL.

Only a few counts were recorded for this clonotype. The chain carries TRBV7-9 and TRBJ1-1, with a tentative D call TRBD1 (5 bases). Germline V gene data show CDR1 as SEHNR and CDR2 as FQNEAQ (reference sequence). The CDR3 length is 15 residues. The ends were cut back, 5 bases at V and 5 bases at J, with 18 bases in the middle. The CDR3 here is CASSPRGGWGTEAFF. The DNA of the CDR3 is TGTGCCAGCAGCCCCCGGGGGGGTTGGGGGACTGAAGCTTTCTTT.

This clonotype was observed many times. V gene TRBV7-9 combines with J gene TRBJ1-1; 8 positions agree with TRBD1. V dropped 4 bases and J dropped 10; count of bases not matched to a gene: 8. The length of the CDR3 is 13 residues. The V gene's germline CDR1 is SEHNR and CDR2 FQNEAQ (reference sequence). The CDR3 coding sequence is TGTGCCAGCAGCTCGCTGGACAGGGATTTAGCTTTCTTT. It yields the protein CASSSLDRDLAFF.

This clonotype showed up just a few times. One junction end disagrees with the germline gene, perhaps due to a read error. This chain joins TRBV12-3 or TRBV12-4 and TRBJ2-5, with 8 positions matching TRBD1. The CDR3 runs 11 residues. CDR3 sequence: CASSLGQGRHF. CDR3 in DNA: TGTGCCAGCAGCCTAGGACAGGGAAGGCACTTC.

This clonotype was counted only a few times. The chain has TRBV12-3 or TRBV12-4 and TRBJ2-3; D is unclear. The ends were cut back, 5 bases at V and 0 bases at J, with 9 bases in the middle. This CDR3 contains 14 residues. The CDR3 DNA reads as TGTGCCAGCAGTCTCGGATTCAGCACAGATACGCAGTATTTT. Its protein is CASSLGFSTDTQYF.

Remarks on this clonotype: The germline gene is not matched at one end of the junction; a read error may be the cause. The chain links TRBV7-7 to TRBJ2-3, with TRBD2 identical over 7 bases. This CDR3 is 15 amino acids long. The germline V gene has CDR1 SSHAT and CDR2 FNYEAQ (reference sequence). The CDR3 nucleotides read TGTGCTAGCAGCCGATGGGGGGGGGAGGGAGATACGCAGTATTTT. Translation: CASSRWGGEGDTQYF.

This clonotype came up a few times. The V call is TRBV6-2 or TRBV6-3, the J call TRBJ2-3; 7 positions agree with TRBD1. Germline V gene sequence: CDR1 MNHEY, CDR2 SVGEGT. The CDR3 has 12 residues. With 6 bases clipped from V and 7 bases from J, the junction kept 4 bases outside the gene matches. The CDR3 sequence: CASRGDSYTQYF. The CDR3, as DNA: TGTGCCAGCAGGGGGGACAGTTATACGCAGTATTTT.

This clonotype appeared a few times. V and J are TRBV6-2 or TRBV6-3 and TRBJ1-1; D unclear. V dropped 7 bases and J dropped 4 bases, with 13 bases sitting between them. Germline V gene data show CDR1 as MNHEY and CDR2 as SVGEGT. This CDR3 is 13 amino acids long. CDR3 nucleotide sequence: TGTGCCAGCACCTCCCTTCCGGGCACTGAAGCTTTCTTT. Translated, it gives CASTSLPGTEAFF.

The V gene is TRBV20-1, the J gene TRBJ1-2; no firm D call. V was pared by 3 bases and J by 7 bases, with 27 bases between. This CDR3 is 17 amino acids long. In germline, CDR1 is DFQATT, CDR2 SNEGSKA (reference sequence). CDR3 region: CSARRRDWADRGGGYTF. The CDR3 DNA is TGCAGTGCTAGGAGGAGGGATTGGGCTGATCGAGGTGGTGGCTACACCTTC.

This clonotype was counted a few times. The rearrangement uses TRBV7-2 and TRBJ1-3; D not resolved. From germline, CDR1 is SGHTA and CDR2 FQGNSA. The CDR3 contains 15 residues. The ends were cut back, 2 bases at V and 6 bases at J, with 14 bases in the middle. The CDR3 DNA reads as TGTGCCAGCAGCTTACCAGGAATAGGCGAAAACACCATATATTTT. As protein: CASSLPGIGENTIYF.

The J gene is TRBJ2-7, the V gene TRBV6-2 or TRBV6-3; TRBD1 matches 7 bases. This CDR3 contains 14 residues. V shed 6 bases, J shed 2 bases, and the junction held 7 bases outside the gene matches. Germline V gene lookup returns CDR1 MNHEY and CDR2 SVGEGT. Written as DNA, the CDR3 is TGTGCCAGCAGACATAGGGACAGCCCCTACGAGCAGTACTTC. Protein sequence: CASRHRDSPYEQYF.

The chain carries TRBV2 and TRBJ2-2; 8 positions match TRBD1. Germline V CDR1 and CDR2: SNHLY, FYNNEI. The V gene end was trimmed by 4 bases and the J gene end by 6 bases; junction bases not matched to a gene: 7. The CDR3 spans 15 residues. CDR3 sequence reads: CASSGGQGRAGELFF. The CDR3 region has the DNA TGTGCCAGCAGTGGAGGACAGGGAAGGGCCGGGGAGCTGTTTTTT. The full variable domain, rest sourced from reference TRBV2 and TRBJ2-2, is EPEVTQTPSHQVTQMGQEVILRCVPISNHLYFYWYRQILGQKVEFLVSFYNNEISEKSEIFDDQFSVERPDGSNFTLKIRSTKLEDSAMYFCASSGGQGRAGELFFGEGSRLTVL.